The present entry profiles one T cell receptor (beta chain) with its context. Its antigen remains unidentified. The data stem from a study of shared clonotypes between healthy human individuals. The naive CD8 fraction comprised CD45RO-negative cells positively selected for CCR7 and excluded terminally differentiated effector memory CD45RA+ cells. The method was immunoSEQ multiplex PCR; TCRdb's version includes in-frame clones alone and lacks a portion of them. The sample lists approximately 2,200,000 clones, about 93% seen once, with more than 1.5% in the top ten. Study-wide findings and caveats: Shared across several donors were around 5% of the naive CD4 clonotypes.

Germline loops: CDR1 SGHAT, CDR2 FQNNGV. The CDR3 sequence is 15 residues long. The V and J ends lost 1 base and 0 bases respectively, with 9 bases between them. What was sequenced was naive CD8+ T cells from PBMCs. The receptor was isolated from a man younger than 30 in good health. Some clones in this sample may be carry-over from other donors' samples. The rearrangement joins TRBV11-2 to TRBJ1-2; perhaps TRBD1 as D (5 bases). The CDR3 DNA is TGTGCCAGCAGCTTAGCGCGGGGACCTAACTATGGCTACACCTTC. Translated, it gives CASSLARGPNYGYTF.